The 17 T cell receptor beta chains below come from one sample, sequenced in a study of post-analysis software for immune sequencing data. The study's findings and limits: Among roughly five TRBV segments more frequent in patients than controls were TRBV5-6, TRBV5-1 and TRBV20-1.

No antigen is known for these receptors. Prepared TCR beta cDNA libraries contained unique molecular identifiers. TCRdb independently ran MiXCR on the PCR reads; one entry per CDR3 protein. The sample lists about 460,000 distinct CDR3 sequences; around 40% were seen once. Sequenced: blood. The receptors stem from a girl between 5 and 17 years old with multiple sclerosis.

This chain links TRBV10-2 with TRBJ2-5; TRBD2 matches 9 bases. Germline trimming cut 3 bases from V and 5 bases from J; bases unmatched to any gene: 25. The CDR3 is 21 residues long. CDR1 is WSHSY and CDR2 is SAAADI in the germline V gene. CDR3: CASSDPRGVLAGVPKGETQYF. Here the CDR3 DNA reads TGCGCCAGCAGTGATCCCCGAGGTGTTTTAGCGGGAGTACCCAAGGGCGAGACCCAGTACTTC.

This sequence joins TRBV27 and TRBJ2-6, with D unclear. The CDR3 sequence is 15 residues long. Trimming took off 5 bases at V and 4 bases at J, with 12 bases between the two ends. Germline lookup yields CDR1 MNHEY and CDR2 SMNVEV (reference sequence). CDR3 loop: CASSLLLGGANVLTF. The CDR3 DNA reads TGTGCCAGCAGTCTCCTGTTGGGAGGGGCCAACGTCCTGACTTTC.

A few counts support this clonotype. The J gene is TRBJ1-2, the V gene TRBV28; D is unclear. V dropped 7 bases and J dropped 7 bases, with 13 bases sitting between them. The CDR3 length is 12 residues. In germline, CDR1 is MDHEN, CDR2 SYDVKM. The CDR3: CASTTVGFGYTF. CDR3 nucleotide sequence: TGTGCCAGCACCACCGTGGGTTTTGGCTACACCTTC.

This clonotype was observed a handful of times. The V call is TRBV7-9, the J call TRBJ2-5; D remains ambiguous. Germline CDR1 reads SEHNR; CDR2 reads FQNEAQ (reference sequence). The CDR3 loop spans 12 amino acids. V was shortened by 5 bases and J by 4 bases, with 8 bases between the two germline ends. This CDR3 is CASSPVVETQYF. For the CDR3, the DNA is TGTGCCAGCAGCCCGGTTGTAGAGACCCAGTACTTC. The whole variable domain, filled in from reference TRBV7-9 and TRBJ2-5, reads DTGVSQNPRHKITKRGQNVTFRCDPISEHNRLYWYRQTLGQGPEFLTYFQNEAQLEKSRLLSDRFSAERPKGSFSTLEIQRTEQGDSAMYLCASSPVVETQYFGPGTRLLVL.

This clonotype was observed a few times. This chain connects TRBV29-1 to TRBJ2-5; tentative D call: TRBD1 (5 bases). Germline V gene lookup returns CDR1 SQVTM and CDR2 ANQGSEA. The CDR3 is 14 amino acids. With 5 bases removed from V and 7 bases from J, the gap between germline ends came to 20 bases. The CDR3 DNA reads TGCAGCGTTCGGTCCCGAAGCCCCCAGGGGACCCAGTACTTC. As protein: CSVRSRSPQGTQYF.

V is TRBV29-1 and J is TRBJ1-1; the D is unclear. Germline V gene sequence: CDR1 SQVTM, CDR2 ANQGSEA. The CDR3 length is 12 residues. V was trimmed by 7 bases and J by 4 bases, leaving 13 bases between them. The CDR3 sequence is CSALEGGTEAFF. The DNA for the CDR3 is TGCAGCGCCCTGGAGGGTGGCACTGAAGCTTTCTTT.

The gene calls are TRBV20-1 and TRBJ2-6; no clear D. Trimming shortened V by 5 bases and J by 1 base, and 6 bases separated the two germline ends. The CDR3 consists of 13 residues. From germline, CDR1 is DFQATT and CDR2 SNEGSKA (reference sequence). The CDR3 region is CSAVKSGANVLTF. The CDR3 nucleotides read TGCAGTGCTGTAAAGTCTGGGGCCAACGTCCTGACTTTC.

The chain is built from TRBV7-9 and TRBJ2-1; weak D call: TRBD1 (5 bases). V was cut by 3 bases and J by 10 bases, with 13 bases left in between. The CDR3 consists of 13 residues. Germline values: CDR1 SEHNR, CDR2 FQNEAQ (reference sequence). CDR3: CASSLLAPGEQFF. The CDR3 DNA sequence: TGTGCCAGCAGCTTGCTGGCCCCAGGGGAGCAGTTCTTC.

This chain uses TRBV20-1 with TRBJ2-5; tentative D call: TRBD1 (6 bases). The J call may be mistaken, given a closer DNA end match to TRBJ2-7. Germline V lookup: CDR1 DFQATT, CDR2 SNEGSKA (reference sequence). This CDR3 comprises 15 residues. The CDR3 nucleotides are TGCAGTGCTAGAGATAGGAACAGGGTCTTACACGAGCAGTACTTC. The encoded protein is CSARDRNRVLHEQYF.

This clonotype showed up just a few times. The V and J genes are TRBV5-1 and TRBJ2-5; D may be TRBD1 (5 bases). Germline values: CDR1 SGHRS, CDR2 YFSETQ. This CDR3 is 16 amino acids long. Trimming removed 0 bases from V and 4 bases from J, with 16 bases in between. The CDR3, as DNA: TGCGCCAGCAGCTTGGTGGAAGGGGAAGGGGCAGAGACCCAGTACTTC. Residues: CASSLVEGEGAETQYF.

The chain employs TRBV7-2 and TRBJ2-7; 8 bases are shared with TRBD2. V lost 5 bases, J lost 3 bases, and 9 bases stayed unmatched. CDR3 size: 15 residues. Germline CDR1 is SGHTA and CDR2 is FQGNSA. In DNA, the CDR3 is TGTGCCAGCAGCCCCGGGAGGGAGGCTTACTACGAGCAGTACTTC. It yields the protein CASSPGREAYYEQYF.

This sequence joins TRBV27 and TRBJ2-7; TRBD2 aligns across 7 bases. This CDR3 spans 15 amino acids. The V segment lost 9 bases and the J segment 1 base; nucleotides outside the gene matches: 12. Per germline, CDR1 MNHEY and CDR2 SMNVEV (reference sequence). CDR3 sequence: CASRRGSGDSYEQYF. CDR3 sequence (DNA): TGTGCCAGTCGTCGGGGCAGCGGGGATTCCTACGAGCAGTACTTC.

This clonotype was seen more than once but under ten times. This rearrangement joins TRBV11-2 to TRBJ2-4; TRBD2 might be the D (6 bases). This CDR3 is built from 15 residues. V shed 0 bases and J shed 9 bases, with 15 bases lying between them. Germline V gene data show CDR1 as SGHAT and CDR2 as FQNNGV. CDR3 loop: CASSLDLGGNSIQYF. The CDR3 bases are TGTGCCAGCAGCTTAGATCTAGGAGGGAATAGCATTCAGTACTTC.

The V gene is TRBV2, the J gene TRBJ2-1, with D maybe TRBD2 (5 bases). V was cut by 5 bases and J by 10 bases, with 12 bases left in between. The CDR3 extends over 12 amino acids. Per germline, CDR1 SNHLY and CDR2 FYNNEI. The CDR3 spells CASSQDLPEQFF. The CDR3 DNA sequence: TGTGCCAGCAGTCAGGACTTACCCGAGCAGTTCTTC. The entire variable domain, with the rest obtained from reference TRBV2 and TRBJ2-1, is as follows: EPEVTQTPSHQVTQMGQEVILRCVPISNHLYFYWYRQILGQKVEFLVSFYNNEISEKSEIFDDQFSVERPDGSNFTLKIRSTKLEDSAMYFCASSQDLPEQFFGPGTRLTVL.

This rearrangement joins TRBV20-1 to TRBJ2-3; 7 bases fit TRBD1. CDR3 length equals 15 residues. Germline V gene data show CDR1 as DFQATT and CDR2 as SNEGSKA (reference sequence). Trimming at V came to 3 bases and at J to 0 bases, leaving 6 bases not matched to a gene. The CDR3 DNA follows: TGCAGTGCTAGGGGCCAGGGGGTCAGCACAGATACGCAGTATTTT. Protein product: CSARGQGVSTDTQYF.

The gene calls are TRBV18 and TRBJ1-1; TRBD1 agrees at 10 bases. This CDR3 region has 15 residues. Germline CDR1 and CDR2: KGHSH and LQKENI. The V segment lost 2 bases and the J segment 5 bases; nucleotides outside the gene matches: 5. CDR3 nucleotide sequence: TGTGCCAGCTCACCAATAGGGACAGGGGTTACTGAAGCTTTCTTT. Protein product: CASSPIGTGVTEAFF. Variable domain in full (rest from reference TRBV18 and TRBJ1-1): NAGVMQNPRHLVRRRGQEARLRCSPMKGHSHVYWYRQLPEEGLKFMVYLQKENIIDESGMPKERFSAEFPKEGPSILRIQQVVRGDSAAYFCASSPIGTGVTEAFFGQGTRLTVV.

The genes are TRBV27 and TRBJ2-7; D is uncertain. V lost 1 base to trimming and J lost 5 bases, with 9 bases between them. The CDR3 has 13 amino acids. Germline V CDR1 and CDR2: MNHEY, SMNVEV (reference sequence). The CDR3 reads CASSLFGFHEQYF. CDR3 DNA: TGTGCCAGCAGTTTATTTGGGTTCCACGAGCAGTACTTC.